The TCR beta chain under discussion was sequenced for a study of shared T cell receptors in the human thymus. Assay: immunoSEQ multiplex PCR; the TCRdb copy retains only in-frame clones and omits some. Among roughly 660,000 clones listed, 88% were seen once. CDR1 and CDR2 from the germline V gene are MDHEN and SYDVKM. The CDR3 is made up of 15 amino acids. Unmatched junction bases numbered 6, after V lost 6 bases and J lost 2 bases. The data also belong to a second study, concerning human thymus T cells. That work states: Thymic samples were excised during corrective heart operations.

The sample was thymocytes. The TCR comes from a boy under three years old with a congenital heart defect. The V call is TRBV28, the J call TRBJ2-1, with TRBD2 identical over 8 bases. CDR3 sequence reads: CASRLSGSTYNEQFF. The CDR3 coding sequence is TGTGCCAGCAGGCTGAGCGGGAGTACCTACAATGAGCAGTTCTTC.